The clone carrying this TCR beta chain was recorded a few times. Its matching antigen is unknown. Lacking the conserved final phenylalanine or tryptophan, this CDR3 likely reflects a read error. Because the CDR3's place on the DNA is in doubt, the DNA is left out and the CDR3 is given as listed by TCRdb. The sample is drawn from a study of CD8 T cells in ankylosing spondylitis. Germline V gene sequence: CDR1 MNHEY, CDR2 SVGAGI. The length of the CDR3 is 11 amino acids, counting both ends. Each CDR3 protein gets one entry after TCRdb re-called the 5' RACE reads with MiXCR. The sample includes 250,000 to 350,000 distinct CDR3 sequences, roughly 20% of them seen just once. The study's findings and limits: Disease-linked clones were reportedly significantly enriched in matched ankylosing spondylitis synovial fluid.

The chain links TRBV6-5 to TRBJ2-1; no DNA check was done on the table's D call, TRBD1. This sequence originates from a male donor with ankylosing spondylitis or in good health (not recorded which). Sequenced sample: blood, either unsorted or a sorted T cell fraction (not recorded which). This CDR3 reads CASRHNGQTGV.